This T cell receptor beta chain was recorded in a study of T cell repertoires in cytomegalovirus infection (dated by TCRdb to the late 2010s). Some background on the complete study: Donor HLA type was relevant to the analysis, because carriage of CMV infection together with the matching HLA type was indicated by public TCR beta signatures.

General study outcomes and caveats: Carriers of CMV infection plus the relevant HLA type were discriminated by the cumulative frequency of public TCR beta family members in the study cohort and in an independent roughly 370-donor cohort. The ex vivo response was dominated by HLA-C-restricted CMV-specific TCR beta clonotypes, which also provided the single most frequent clonotype in two of eight donors.

V trim: 3 bases; J trim: 9 bases; unmatched bases: 6. The CDR3 measures 15 amino acids from cysteine to phenylalanine. The entry retains the CDR3 DNA only, 45 bases that are in frame from base 1. CDR1 and CDR2, per the germline V gene, are SGDLS and YYNGEE. This clonotype was picked up many times. Its antigen is currently not known. Base qualities are missing; no much larger clone stands one base away. Instrument on record: Illumina HiSeq 1500. TCRdb trimmed the raw reads at Q25, called clones with MiXCR and kept productive beta chains. Rows are combined by CDR3 protein, so each entry shows the most common genes and DNA. Here the sample has 490,000 or so distinct CDR3 sequences; about 11% occur a single time. Jointly, the top ten make up 10% of the sample.

The sample was PBMCs. The TCR originated in a human donor in good health (CMV status not recorded). Some clones in this sample may be carry-over from other donors' samples. The chain employs TRBV9 and TRBJ2-1; TRBD2 matches 13 bases in the middle. The CDR3 sequence is CASSATSGRAAEQFF. The nucleotide sequence reads as follows: TGTGCCAGCAGCGCCACTAGCGGGAGGGCCGCTGAGCAGTTCTTC.